This TCR beta chain was identified during a study of T cells in localized non-small cell lung cancer (dated by TCRdb to 2020 to 2022). For context, the study as a whole: Comparing tumors with uninvolved tumor-adjacent lungs, the study looked at the T cell repertoires of fewer than 250 patients with early-stage NSCLC. The cohort consisted of around 250 treatment-naive NSCLC patients whose localized lung tumors had been resected. NSCLC patients had a mean age of approximately 70 years, and more than 120 were male and about 98 female.

The CDR3 goes from the cysteine to the phenylalanine over 12 residues. The entry retains the CDR3 DNA only, 36 bases that are in frame from base 1. Deletion took 3 bases off V and 9 bases off J, with a span of 9 bases between the germline ends. For CDR1 and CDR2, the germline V gene lists KGHSH and LQKENI. Concerning this clone itself: Which antigen it targets is not known. Qualities for individual bases were not recorded, and no much larger clone is one base off.

The research as a whole found: Longer overall survival was associated with higher T cell density in blood, whereas shorter survival was associated with higher clonality in adjacent lung. Because multi-region tumor sequencing was not done, intratumor heterogeneity could not be ruled out. A median of approximately 50 of the top 100 tumor clones turned up in the paired uninvolved adjacent lung, and some 27 of those clones also ranked among the top 100 of that same adjacent lung. Since the design was exploratory, TCR variables were selected using unadjusted p-values with no false-discovery rate correction. Uninvolved tumor-adjacent lung showed the highest T cell clonality, higher than tumor, which suggests more focused antigenic responses in the uninvolved tumor-adjacent lung.

The immunoSEQ Assay was used to sequence TCR beta CDR3 regions from DNA. The study's processing was this. T cell density was computed as TCR beta template counts normalized to usable DNA estimated by amplifying housekeeping genes. Using the preseqR package, richness was estimated by extrapolating to 120,000 templates for tissue samples and 400,000 templates for PBMC samples. Clonality was calculated as one minus Pielou's evenness. Tissue-enriched TCRs were identified by differential abundance testing using productive amino-acid clonotypes, minimum total count 5 and alpha 0.1. The Jaccard Index and the Morisita Overlap Index were used to measure how much the repertoires overlapped between compartments. GLIPH grouped TCR beta CDR3s together with public tetramer-defined viral CDR3s, and a viral motif had to include at least three viral sequences and also show V-gene enrichment. TCRdb obtained this table from immuneACCESS and retained in-frame rearrangements with V and J assigned. These tables miss some clones; where compared with another copy, unresolved V genes account for less than half of the shortfall, and the remainder is unexplained. V and J calls plus clone size are reproduced from that table; the DNA served to infer D and trimming. The sample data list approximately 28,000 clones, and roughly 90% of these were observed just once. Around 3.9% of the sample comes from the top ten.

At diagnosis, peripheral blood, uninvolved tumor-adjacent lung and tumor were collected and were preserved as a mix of fresh-frozen and FFPE material. Blood samples were analyzed as peripheral blood mononuclear cells for TCR repertoire profiling. The source is a woman aged 40-69 years with stage III lung adenocarcinoma. The V and J genes are TRBV18 and TRBJ2-1; TRBD2 is a weak D gene call, 6 bases matching. The starting material was peripheral blood mononuclear cells, obtained before any cancer treatment. The CDR3 is CASSPTRAEQFF. The DNA is TGTGCCAGCTCACCGACTAGGGCTGAGCAGTTCTTC.